This TCR beta chain was observed in a study of blood T cell repertoires in COVID-19. Method: immunoSEQ multiplex PCR; TCRdb's copy keeps in-frame clones and lacks some. The repertoire holds 150,000 to 200,000 clones, about 72% seen once, with around 16% in the top ten. The CDR3 contains 12 residues. Germline V gene lookup returns CDR1 GTSNPN and CDR2 SVGIG (reference sequence). With 0 bases removed from V and 4 bases from J, the gap between germline ends came to 4 bases. Concerning this clone: The identical CDR3 is also encoded by other nucleotide sequences in the sample.

The study recruited people aged roughly 18 to 95 years across approximately 25 US areas. The sample taken for sequencing was PBMCs or T cells enriched from blood (not recorded which). This TCR was sampled from a woman in her fifties or sixties who had recovered from COVID-19. The rearrangement links TRBV30 to TRBJ1-3, with D hard to call. The CDR3 region is CAWSVQGNTIYF. CDR3 DNA: TGTGCCTGGAGTGTACAGGGAAACACCATATATTTT.